These 20 T cell receptor beta chains came from one sample sequenced in a study of blood T cell repertoires in COVID-19. Using immunoSEQ multiplex PCR, the repertoire was profiled, and TCRdb retains in-frame clones only, with some absent. The sample carries approximately 100,000 clones, around 87% recorded once. The sequencing input was peripheral blood. The receptor set was obtained from a woman of 80 years or more with acute or convalescent COVID-19.

The chain is built from TRBV29-1 and TRBJ1-2; 7 nucleotides line up with TRBD1. Trimming cost V 4 bases and J 4 bases; bases outside gene matches: 9. Germline lookup yields CDR1 SQVTM and CDR2 ANQGSEA. This CDR3 is 14 amino acids long. CDR3 in amino acids: CSVGDRDMAYGYTF. The DNA for the CDR3 is TGCAGCGTTGGAGACAGGGATATGGCCTATGGCTACACCTTC.

This chain connects TRBV10-3 to TRBJ2-3, with TRBD2 matching over 12 bases. The ends lost 0 bases at V and 3 bases at J; junction bases unmatched: 1. The germline CDR1 and CDR2 sequences are ENHRY and SYGVKD. The CDR3 contains 16 residues. For the CDR3, the DNA is TGTGCCATCAGTGAGTCGACTAGCGGGGGTACAGATACGCAGTATTTT. Residues: CAISESTSGGTDTQYF.

This clone was observed once. The chain links TRBV2 to TRBJ2-7; TRBD1 matches at 7 bases. The germline V gene has CDR1 SNHLY and CDR2 FYNNEI. Trimming at V came to 6 bases and at J to 3 bases, leaving 5 bases not matched to a gene. The CDR3 length is 13 residues. CDR3 nucleotides: TGTGCCAGCAGGGCGACAGGGAACTACGAGCAGTACTTC. Protein product: CASRATGNYEQYF.

The chain joins TRBV4-3 to TRBJ2-3; TRBD2 matches 8 bases. From germline, CDR1 is LGHNA and CDR2 YSLEER. There are 16 residues in the CDR3. V lost 0 bases, J lost 2 bases, and 4 bases stayed unmatched. As DNA, the CDR3 is TGCGCCAGCAGCCAAGATCCAGCGGGAGCCACAGATACGCAGTATTTT. Translation: CASSQDPAGATDTQYF.

The chain recombines TRBV28 with TRBJ2-7; TRBD1 is a possible D gene (6 bases). The CDR3 has 12 amino acids. Germline V gene sequence: CDR1 MDHEN, CDR2 SYDVKM. V lost 5 bases, J lost 6 bases, and 11 bases lay in between. CDR3 nucleotides: TGTGCCAGCAGTACGACAGGTATCGAGCAGTACTTC. Translation gives CASSTTGIEQYF.

As for this clone: Different DNA sequences within this sample yield the same CDR3. The chain couples TRBV5-1 to TRBJ2-2; possibly TRBD2 for D (5 bases). Trimming removed 1 base at V and 2 bases at J, with 9 bases between. CDR3 size: 15 residues. CDR1 is SGHRS and CDR2 is YFSETQ in the germline V gene. CDR3: CASSLNSGNTGELFF. DNA of the CDR3: TGCGCCAGCAGCTTGAACAGCGGAAACACCGGGGAGCTGTTTTTT.

The chain joins TRBV7-9 to TRBJ1-3; D possibly corresponds to TRBD1 (6 bases). The CDR3 is 16 amino acids. V dropped 4 bases and J dropped 0 bases, with 13 bases sitting between them. The germline V gene has CDR1 SEHNR and CDR2 FQNEAQ (reference sequence). CDR3 loop: CASSSNRVLSGNTIYF. The CDR3 DNA is TGTGCCAGCAGCTCCAACAGGGTTCTCTCTGGAAACACCATATATTTT.

This chain links TRBV6-5 with TRBJ1-3, with D tentatively TRBD1 (5 bases). Trimming cost V 8 bases and J 5 bases, with 13 bases left between them. Per germline, CDR1 MNHEY and CDR2 SVGAGI. This CDR3 has 13 amino acids. The CDR3 DNA follows: TGTGCCAGCCAGTGGGGACTCCGAAACACCATATATTTT. As protein: CASQWGLRNTIYF.

This clone was detected only once. V and J are TRBV3-1 (or the pseudogene TRBV3-2) and TRBJ2-3; 13 bases fit TRBD2. Looked up from germline, CDR1 is LGHDT and CDR2 is YNNKEL (reference sequence). The CDR3 runs to 21 residues. V dropped 0 bases and J dropped 1; count of bases not matched to a gene: 13. The CDR3 loop is CASSQDITSGGAIDRTDTQYF. The CDR3 bases are TGTGCCAGCAGCCAAGATATTACTAGCGGGGGGGCGATAGACCGCACAGATACGCAGTATTTT.

The chain joins TRBV6-2 or TRBV6-3 to TRBJ2-5; no definite D call. V gave up 4 bases and J gave up 4 bases, with 4 bases separating them. CDR1 and CDR2 from the germline V gene are MNHEY and SVGEGT. The length of the CDR3 is 11 residues. CDR3 in amino acids: CASSLAETQYF. The CDR3 DNA reads as TGTGCCAGCAGTTTGGCAGAGACCCAGTACTTC.

The chain uses TRBV29-1 and TRBJ2-1; 15 positions match TRBD2. This CDR3 spans 16 amino acids. The V gene end was trimmed by 6 bases and the J gene end by 5 bases; junction bases not matched to a gene: 8. Germline values: CDR1 SQVTM, CDR2 ANQGSEA. The CDR3 loop reads CSVPPGLAGGHNEQFF. The CDR3 nucleotides read TGCAGCGTGCCCCCAGGACTAGCGGGGGGGCACAATGAGCAGTTCTTC.

Written as DNA, the CDR3 is TGTGCCAGCAGAAGGACAGTGGGGAACTATGGCTACACCTTC. Translated: CASRRTVGNYGYTF. The chain is built from TRBV5-6 and TRBJ1-2, with D maybe TRBD1 (6 bases). CDR1 SGHDT and CDR2 YYEEEE come from the germline V gene. V gave up 5 bases and J gave up 2 bases, with 13 bases separating them. The CDR3 totals 14 residues.

The chain carries TRBV5-4 and TRBJ2-3; TRBD1 aligns across 7 bases. The junction had 4 bases not matched to a gene; V was cut back by 4 bases and J by 2 bases. This CDR3 region has 14 residues. CDR1 SGHNT and CDR2 YYREEE come from the germline V gene (reference sequence). The CDR3 is CASSPGQNTDTQYF. CDR3 sequence (DNA): TGTGCCAGCAGCCCGGGACAGAACACAGATACGCAGTATTTT.

J is TRBJ2-1 and V is TRBV6-5; 10 bases map to TRBD1. The V gene end was trimmed by 9 bases and the J gene end by 4 bases; junction bases not matched to a gene: 6. The germline CDR1 and CDR2 sequences are MNHEY and SVGAGI. The CDR3 loop spans 14 amino acids. The CDR3 DNA sequence: TGTGCCAGTAGACAGGGGGCCCCATACAATGAGCAGTTCTTC. This codes for CASRQGAPYNEQFF.

Regarding this clone: This sample also contains other DNA sequences that code for the same CDR3. The chain links TRBV6-5 to TRBJ1-4, with TRBD1 matching over 7 bases. The germline gives CDR1 MNHEY, CDR2 SVGAGI. The CDR3 runs 14 residues. V lost 6 bases, J lost 0 bases, and 1 base stayed unmatched. This chain's CDR3 is CASRQGATNEKLFF. The CDR3, as DNA: TGTGCCAGCAGGCAGGGGGCAACTAATGAAAAACTGTTTTTT.

The genes are TRBV2 and TRBJ1-5, with 10 bases identical to TRBD1. V was pared by 7 bases and J by 4 bases, with 4 bases of the junction left unmatched. Looked up from germline, CDR1 is SNHLY and CDR2 is FYNNEI. The CDR3 spans 14 residues. The CDR3 here is CASNRDRGNQPQHF. The CDR3 DNA follows: TGTGCCAGCAATAGGGACAGGGGAAATCAGCCCCAGCATTTT.

This clone occurred once. The rearrangement links TRBV29-1 to TRBJ1-3, with D possibly matching TRBD1 (5 bases). Germline V lookup: CDR1 SQVTM, CDR2 ANQGSEA. V shed 7 bases and J shed 1 base, with 11 bases lying between them. The CDR3 contains 13 residues. In nucleotides, the CDR3 is TGCAGCGGCCGGGGGGGTTCTGGAAACACCATATATTTT. Translating it yields CSGRGGSGNTIYF.

This rearrangement joins TRBV13 to TRBJ1-1; 8 nucleotides line up with TRBD1. Germline loops: CDR1 PRHDT, CDR2 FYEKMQ (reference sequence). The CDR3 length is 13 residues. V dropped 5 bases and J dropped 3; count of bases not matched to a gene: 2. Written as DNA, the CDR3 is TGTGCCAGCAGCGCCAGGGGGCACACTGAAGCTTTCTTT. The encoded protein is CASSARGHTEAFF.

V gene TRBV28 combines with J gene TRBJ2-7; a possible D gene is TRBD2 (5 bases). Per the germline V gene, CDR1 is MDHEN and CDR2 is SYDVKM. This CDR3 is 14 amino acids long. V was trimmed by 7 bases and J by 3 bases, leaving 16 bases between them. The CDR3 loop is CASTPSLGSYEQYF. CDR3 bases: TGTGCCAGCACCCCTAGCCTGGGGAGCTACGAGCAGTACTTC. The variable domain in full, with the rest retrieved from reference TRBV28 and TRBJ2-7, is DVKVTQSSRYLVKRTGEKVFLECVQDMDHENMFWYRQDPGLGLRLIYFSYDVKMKEKGDIPEGYSVSREKKERFSLILESASTNQTSMYLCASTPSLGSYEQYFGPGTRLTVT.

J is TRBJ2-1 and V is TRBV30; possibly TRBD2 for D (6 bases). Trimming took off 4 bases at V and 4 bases at J, with 17 bases between the two ends. The CDR3 is 15 residues long. CDR1 and CDR2 from the germline V gene are GTSNPN and SVGIG (reference sequence). The DNA for the CDR3 is TGTGCCTGGACCTCCGGGACTTATCCGTACAATGAGCAGTTCTTC. This sequence encodes CAWTSGTYPYNEQFF.